The 25 T cell receptor beta chains below all came from one sample that was sequenced in a study of blood T cell repertoires in COVID-19. This table comes from immunoSEQ multiplex PCR, and its TCRdb copy is limited to in-frame clones, with some not included. The data contain 88,000 or so clones, around 79% of them singletons. The sample was peripheral blood. These receptors all come from a human donor in a cohort sampled during active COVID-19.

The rearrangement joins TRBV9 to TRBJ2-1; 7 bases map to TRBD1. The CDR3 covers 16 residues. V was pared by 4 bases and J by 3 bases, with 10 bases of the junction left unmatched. The V gene's germline CDR1 is SGDLS and CDR2 YYNGEE. The CDR3 DNA reads as TGTGCCAGCAGCACGGGACAGAGGGTTGACTACAATGAGCAGTTCTTC. This gives the protein CASSTGQRVDYNEQFF.

V gene TRBV28 combines with J gene TRBJ1-1; 8 nucleotides line up with TRBD1. The ends lost 5 bases at V and 1 base at J; junction bases unmatched: 9. Germline CDR1 is MDHEN and CDR2 is SYDVKM. The CDR3 contains 16 residues. CDR3 sequence (DNA): TGTGCCAGCAGTCCACCTATGGACAGGGCGAACACTGAAGCTTTCTTT. Translation gives CASSPPMDRANTEAFF.

The rearrangement joins TRBV7-9 to TRBJ1-1; perhaps TRBD1 as D (5 bases). The germline V gene encodes CDR1 SEHNR and CDR2 FQNEAQ (reference sequence). Trimming cost V 7 bases and J 1 base, with 16 bases left between them. The CDR3 runs to 15 residues. This CDR3 reads CASTLIGGGNTEAFF. In nucleotides, the CDR3 is TGTGCCAGCACCTTGATCGGGGGTGGGAACACTGAAGCTTTCTTT.

The chain joins TRBV6-6 to TRBJ2-3; 9 bases are shared with TRBD2. The CDR3 covers 15 residues. CDR1 and CDR2 from the germline V gene are MNHNY and SVGAGI (reference sequence). The junction had 6 bases not matched to a gene; V was cut back by 8 bases and J by 0 bases. Here the CDR3 DNA reads TGTGCCAGCCGGATAACTAGCGGGAGCACAGATACGCAGTATTTT. Translation: CASRITSGSTDTQYF.

V is TRBV15 and J is TRBJ2-7; TRBD1 matches at 8 bases. Germline trimming cut 3 bases from V and 2 bases from J; bases unmatched to any gene: 3. Germline CDR1 LNHNV, CDR2 YYDKDF (reference sequence). The CDR3 has 14 residues. CDR3 nucleotides: TGTGCCACCAGCAGGGACAGGGCGACCTACGAGCAGTACTTC. Its protein product is CATSRDRATYEQYF. Filled out from reference TRBV15 and TRBJ2-7, the complete variable domain reads DAMVIQNPRYQVTQFGKPVTLSCSQTLNHNVMYWYQQKSSQAPKLLFHYYDKDFNNEADTPDNFQSRRPNTSFCFLDIRSPGLGDTAMYLCATSRDRATYEQYFGPGTRLTVT.

This clone occurred a few times. The chain carries TRBV7-2 and TRBJ2-4; D might be TRBD1 (6 bases). The CDR3 is 16 residues long. V lost 5 bases and J 6 bases, leaving 20 bases between the germline ends. CDR1 is SGHTA and CDR2 is FQGNSA in the germline V gene. The chain's CDR3 is CASSPYPRGRGNIQYF. The CDR3 nucleotides are TGTGCCAGCAGCCCCTACCCCAGGGGTCGGGGAAACATTCAGTACTTC.

This sequence joins TRBV18 and TRBJ2-1; 8 bases line up with TRBD2. This CDR3 spans 17 amino acids. Germline CDR1 is KGHSH and CDR2 is LQKENI. Losses at the gene ends were 4 bases for V and 5 bases for J; bases not matched to a gene: 13. This CDR3 reads CASSRTVGGRPHNEQFF. In DNA, the CDR3 is TGTGCCAGCTCACGTACGGTCGGCGGGAGGCCCCACAATGAGCAGTTCTTC.

V and J are TRBV25-1 and TRBJ1-5; no firm D call. The CDR3 runs 13 residues. Trimming left V 5 bases short and J 1 base short, with 6 bases between. CDR1 is MGHDK, CDR2 SYGVNS, per germline. The DNA for the CDR3 is TGTGCCAGCAGTCCAGGCAGCAATCAGCCCCAGCATTTT. Translation gives CASSPGSNQPQHF.

This sequence joins TRBV2 and TRBJ1-1; D is possibly TRBD1 (6 bases). CDR1 and CDR2 (germline): SNHLY, FYNNEI. Trimming shortened V by 3 bases and J by 4 bases, and 15 bases separated the two germline ends. The CDR3 spans 15 residues. CDR3 loop: CASSDIGEGGTEAFF. CDR3 DNA: TGTGCCAGCAGTGATATCGGGGAAGGGGGCACTGAAGCTTTCTTT. Supplemented by reference TRBV2 and TRBJ1-1, the full variable domain reads EPEVTQTPSHQVTQMGQEVILRCVPISNHLYFYWYRQILGQKVEFLVSFYNNEISEKSEIFDDQFSVERPDGSNFTLKIRSTKLEDSAMYFCASSDIGEGGTEAFFGQGTRLTVV.

The chain couples TRBV28 to TRBJ2-1, with TRBD1 as a possible D gene (6 bases). Trimming removed 10 bases at V and 5 bases at J, with 21 bases between. CDR3 length: 15 residues. The germline CDR1 and CDR2 sequences are MDHEN and SYDVKM. The CDR3 bases are TGTGCCACAGAGGGACATCCGTACGGGGACAATGAGCAGTTCTTC. Its translation: CATEGHPYGDNEQFF.

V and J are TRBV7-8 and TRBJ2-3, with 9 positions matching TRBD2. CDR1 and CDR2 from the germline V gene are SGHVS and FQNEAQ. J gave up 0 bases and V 11 bases, and 6 bases lay outside the gene matches. CDR3 length: 14 amino acids. The CDR3 DNA is TGTGCCGGGGGACTAGCCTTGAGCACAGATACGCAGTATTTT. Translated: CAGGLALSTDTQYF.

The V gene is TRBV7-8, the J gene TRBJ1-6; D is uncertain. CDR1 SGHVS and CDR2 FQNEAQ come from the germline V gene. The CDR3 totals 14 residues. V gave up 5 bases and J gave up 9 bases, with 14 bases separating them. DNA of the CDR3: TGTGCCAGCAGCCCCTTAGTTGGGAGTTCACCCCTCCACTTT. This gives the protein CASSPLVGSSPLHF.

This clone was counted a few times. The genes are TRBV2 and TRBJ2-1; D remains ambiguous. V lost 4 bases and J 0 bases, leaving 7 bases between the germline ends. Germline V gene sequence: CDR1 SNHLY, CDR2 FYNNEI. The CDR3 spans 14 residues. The chain's CDR3 is CASSGSSSYNEQFF. CDR3 nucleotide sequence: TGTGCCAGCAGTGGATCCAGCTCCTACAATGAGCAGTTCTTC.

The gene calls are TRBV5-1 and TRBJ2-5, with 15 bases identical to TRBD2. The CDR3 is 13 amino acids. The V gene end was trimmed by 6 bases and the J gene end by 14 bases; junction bases not matched to a gene: 8. Germline V gene sequence: CDR1 SGHRS, CDR2 YFSETQ. DNA of the CDR3: TGCGCCAGCACGGGACTAGCGGGAGGCCCCGGATACTTC. Translated: CASTGLAGGPGYF.

This rearrangement joins TRBV2 to TRBJ2-2; TRBD2 is a possible D gene (5 bases). The V gene lost 6 bases and the J gene lost 6 bases, with 5 bases spanning the gap. Looked up from germline, CDR1 is SNHLY and CDR2 is FYNNEI. The CDR3 length is 11 residues. The CDR3 spells CASRAAGELFF. CDR3 DNA: TGTGCCAGCAGAGCGGCCGGGGAGCTGTTTTTT.

This chain links TRBV6-5 with TRBJ1-1, with TRBD1 matching over 9 bases. The CDR3 covers 15 residues. V was pared by 5 bases and J by 4 bases, with 8 bases of the junction left unmatched. Germline V lookup: CDR1 MNHEY, CDR2 SVGAGI. CDR3 coding DNA: TGTGCCAGCAGTCCGTGGACAGGGGTGAGCACTGAAGCTTTCTTT. Its protein is CASSPWTGVSTEAFF.

This clone came up a few times. The chain has TRBV28 and TRBJ2-1; D gene ambiguous. Between the trimmed V and J ends, which lost 7 bases and 15 bases, there was a span of 28 bases. The CDR3 length is 15 residues. Germline V gene lookup returns CDR1 MDHEN and CDR2 SYDVKM. The CDR3 spells CASTVGAANSYLPFF. The CDR3 DNA reads TGTGCCAGCACGGTAGGAGCAGCGAATTCTTATCTTCCGTTCTTC.

The chain uses TRBV6-5 and TRBJ2-7; 9 bases line up with TRBD1. Germline CDR1 is MNHEY and CDR2 is SVGAGI. This CDR3 spans 13 amino acids. The ends lost 7 bases at V and 4 bases at J; junction bases unmatched: 5. CDR3 in amino acids: CASTRGQGYEQYF. The CDR3 DNA sequence: TGTGCCAGCACCCGGGGACAGGGTTACGAGCAGTACTTC.

The sample holds a few counts of this clone. The chain carries TRBV5-6 and TRBJ2-4; 12 bases match TRBD2. Germline lookup yields CDR1 SGHDT and CDR2 YYEEEE. J gave up 1 base and V 0 bases, and 8 bases lay outside the gene matches. This CDR3 spans 19 amino acids. The CDR3 sequence is CASSLVLAGGRGAKNIQYF. In DNA, the CDR3 is TGTGCCAGCAGCTTGGTACTAGCGGGAGGCCGGGGGGCCAAAAACATTCAGTACTTC.

This chain joins TRBV7-2 and TRBJ2-7; 12 bases map to TRBD2. The CDR3 consists of 15 residues. V was pared by 5 bases and J by 2 bases, with 4 bases of the junction left unmatched. Germline loops: CDR1 SGHTA, CDR2 FQGNSA. CDR3 bases: TGTGCCAGCAGCGAGGGGACTAGCGGGCCCTACGAGCAGTACTTC. It is translated as CASSEGTSGPYEQYF.

This chain uses TRBV9 with TRBJ2-1; D ambiguous. This CDR3 spans 15 amino acids. Germline V gene sequence: CDR1 SGDLS, CDR2 YYNGEE. V was clipped by 3 bases and J by 0 bases, with 10 bases between them. The CDR3: CASSGLRSSYNEQFF. The CDR3 DNA reads as TGTGCCAGCAGCGGACTCCGGAGCTCCTACAATGAGCAGTTCTTC.

The chain combines TRBV27 with TRBJ2-7; D unclear. CDR3 length: 17 amino acids. Germline loops: CDR1 MNHEY, CDR2 SMNVEV (reference sequence). Trimming took 4 bases from V and 1 from J, leaving 20 bases between them. The CDR3 coding sequence is TGTGCCAGCAGTTCAACGCTACCGGGTCGAAAGTCCTACGAGCAGTACTTC. This encodes CASSSTLPGRKSYEQYF.

This clone appeared a few times. This sequence joins TRBV7-6 and TRBJ2-1, with D maybe TRBD1 (6 bases). CDR1 is SGHVS and CDR2 is FNYEAQ in the germline V gene. This CDR3 spans 15 amino acids. V was pared by 5 bases and J by 5 bases, with 16 bases between. The CDR3 here is CASSPARTDDNEQFF. CDR3 DNA sequence: TGTGCCAGCAGCCCCGCCAGGACAGACGACAATGAGCAGTTCTTC.

V usage is TRBV12-5 and J usage is TRBJ2-5; 9 bases line up with TRBD1. The CDR3 contains 16 residues. Trimming removed 9 bases from V and 3 bases from J; junction bases left unmatched: 14. Germline V lookup: CDR1 LGHNT, CDR2 FRNRAP. The CDR3 spells CASASGTGQPEETQYF. DNA of the CDR3: TGTGCTAGCGCCTCCGGGACAGGGCAACCTGAAGAGACCCAGTACTTC. The full variable domain, rest sourced from reference TRBV12-5 and TRBJ2-5, is DARVTQTPRHKVTEMGQEVTMRCQPILGHNTVFWYRQTMMQGLELLAYFRNRAPLDDSGMPKDRFSAEMPDATLATLKIQPSEPRDSAVYFCASASGTGQPEETQYFGPGTRLLVL.

The rearrangement uses TRBV5-6 and TRBJ1-1; D is ambiguous. V shed 0 bases and J shed 4 bases, with 10 bases lying between them. CDR3 length: 14 residues. Germline lookup yields CDR1 SGHDT and CDR2 YYEEEE. CDR3 in DNA: TGTGCCAGCAGCTTGGACATCTGGAGCACTGAAGCTTTCTTT. It encodes CASSLDIWSTEAFF. Looking up the rest from reference TRBV5-6 and TRBJ1-1 gives the full variable domain: DAGVTQSPTHLIKTRGQQVTLRCSPKSGHDTVSWYQQALGQGPQFIFQYYEEEERQRGNFPDRFSGHQFPNYSSELNVNALLLGDSALYLCASSLDIWSTEAFFGQGTRLTVV.